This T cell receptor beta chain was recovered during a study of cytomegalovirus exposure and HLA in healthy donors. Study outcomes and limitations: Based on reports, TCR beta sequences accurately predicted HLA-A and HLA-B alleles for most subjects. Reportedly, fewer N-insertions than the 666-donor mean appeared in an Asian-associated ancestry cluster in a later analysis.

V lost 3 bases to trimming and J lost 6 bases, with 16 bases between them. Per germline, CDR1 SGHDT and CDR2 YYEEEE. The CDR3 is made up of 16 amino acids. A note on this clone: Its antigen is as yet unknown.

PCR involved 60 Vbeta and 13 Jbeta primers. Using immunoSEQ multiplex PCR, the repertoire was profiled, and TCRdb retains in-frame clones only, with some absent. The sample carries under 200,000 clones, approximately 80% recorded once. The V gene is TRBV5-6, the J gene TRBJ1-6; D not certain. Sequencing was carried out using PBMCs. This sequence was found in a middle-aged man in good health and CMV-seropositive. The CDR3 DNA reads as TGTGCCAGCAGCTCATTCGGGCCCGGAGGTAATTCACCCCTCCACTTT. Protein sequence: CASSSFGPGGNSPLHF.